This TCR beta chain was captured by sequencing in a study of blood T cell repertoires in COVID-19. For the study at large: In each case, the material was cDNA or gDNA derived from T cells, B-cell-depleted T cells, or PBMCs.

This clone was found once. The repertoire was sequenced with immunoSEQ multiplex PCR; TCRdb's copy has only in-frame clones and lacks some. The sample has 150,000 to 200,000 clones, around 80% seen once. Germline V gives CDR1 MDHEN, CDR2 SYDVKM. CDR3 length equals 18 residues. Trimming removed 6 bases from V and 4 bases from J; junction bases left unmatched: 17. The V gene is TRBV28, the J gene TRBJ1-1; the match to TRBD1 covers 10 bases. The sequenced sample was PBMCs or T cells enriched from blood (not recorded which). This TCR was recovered from a man aged 50-60 years who had recovered from COVID-19. CDR3 bases: TGTGCCAGCAGACTCCGACGCCCGAATTGGACAGGGGGCACTGAAGCTTTCTTT. It yields the protein CASRLRRPNWTGGTEAFF.